This TCR beta chain came from a study of shared T cell receptors in the human thymus. Assay: immunoSEQ multiplex PCR; the TCRdb copy retains only in-frame clones and omits some. Of some 720,000 clones listed, roughly 90% are singletons. The sample holds a few counts of this clone. Separately, the same data were catalogued under a study of human thymus T cells. From that report: Corrective cardiac surgery supplied the resected thymus tissue. Unrelated individuals had highly overlapping thymic repertoires, as reported in related research.

This TCR was recovered from a boy in the first two years of life with a congenital heart defect. Sequencing was carried out using thymocytes.

CDR3 protein: CAWSRADTFYEQYF. CDR3 DNA: TGTGCCTGGAGTCGGGCGGACACTTTCTACGAGCAGTACTTC. The chain has TRBV30 and TRBJ2-7; a possible D gene is TRBD1 (5 bases). The CDR3 has 14 amino acids. CDR1 is GTSNPN, CDR2 SVGIG, per germline (reference sequence). Between the trimmed V and J ends, which lost 2 bases and 3 bases, there was a span of 14 bases.